One sample yielded the 5 T cell receptor beta chains listed below, sequenced in a study of radiation and T cells in renal cell carcinoma (dated by TCRdb to 2018 to 2021). In light of the paper, this sample's time point label describes: baseline pretreatment blood. The treatment or condition label for this specimen denotes: 15 Gy SBRT to primary tumor, nephrectomy 4 weeks later. The library was obtained by the immunoSEQ multiplex PCR assay. This immuneACCESS table, as held by TCRdb, lists in-frame sequences with V and J called but not all clones. Of the missing ones, under half trace to an unresolved V gene in checked studies; the others have no known cause. This sample has about 49,000 clones in its table, and roughly four fifths of those were observed once. 30% to 35% of the sample belongs to the ten largest clones. Sample: blood, taken from a patient whose treatment included radiotherapy and nephrectomy. Every receptor here comes from a woman aged 70-85 years with renal cell carcinoma.

CDR3 bases: TGTGCCAGTAGGGGGACGGGAGCTGCTGGAGAGCAGTACTTC. Encoded protein: CASRGTGAAGEQYF. This chain joins TRBV19 and TRBJ2-7, with a weak D call TRBD2 (6 bases). Germline V gene lookup returns CDR1 LNHDA and CDR2 SQIVND (reference sequence). The CDR3 is 14 amino acids. Between the trimmed V and J ends, which lost 6 bases and 7 bases, there was a span of 19 bases.

V gene TRBV19 combines with J gene TRBJ1-5; D is uncertain. Germline V gene lookup returns CDR1 LNHDA and CDR2 SQIVND (reference sequence). The V end was cut by 4 bases, the J end by 0 bases, with 10 bases between. CDR3 length: 15 residues. CDR3 DNA sequence: TGTGCCAGTAGTAAGGGCCGCTATAGCAATCAGCCCCAGCATTTT. Translating gives CASSKGRYSNQPQHF.

The genes are TRBV7-8 and TRBJ2-7; tentative D call: TRBD2 (6 bases). CDR1 and CDR2 from the germline V gene are SGHVS and FQNEAQ. The CDR3 runs 16 residues. The V end was cut by 7 bases, the J end by 2 bases, with 21 bases between. The CDR3 nucleotides are TGTGCCAGCACCTCAGAAACCAGCGGAGGGGCCTACGAGCAGTACTTC. Its protein is CASTSETSGGAYEQYF.

V usage is TRBV2 and J usage is TRBJ1-3, with TRBD1 matching over 7 bases. V lost 5 bases, J lost 1 base, and 8 bases stayed unmatched. CDR3 length equals 16 residues. The germline CDR1 and CDR2 sequences are SNHLY and FYNNEI. The CDR3 bases are TGTGCCAGCAGTCGTAACAGGGGAAGGTCTGGAAACACCATATATTTT. As protein: CASSRNRGRSGNTIYF.

The chain has TRBV29-1 and TRBJ2-7; 8 nucleotides line up with TRBD1. Germline-derived CDR1 and CDR2 are SQVTM and ANQGSEA. The trim removed 7 bases at V and 3 bases at J, leaving 11 bases unmatched. This CDR3 region has 14 residues. Here the CDR3 reads CSALPGTGDYEQYF. CDR3 in DNA: TGCAGCGCCCTTCCGGGGACAGGCGACTACGAGCAGTACTTC.